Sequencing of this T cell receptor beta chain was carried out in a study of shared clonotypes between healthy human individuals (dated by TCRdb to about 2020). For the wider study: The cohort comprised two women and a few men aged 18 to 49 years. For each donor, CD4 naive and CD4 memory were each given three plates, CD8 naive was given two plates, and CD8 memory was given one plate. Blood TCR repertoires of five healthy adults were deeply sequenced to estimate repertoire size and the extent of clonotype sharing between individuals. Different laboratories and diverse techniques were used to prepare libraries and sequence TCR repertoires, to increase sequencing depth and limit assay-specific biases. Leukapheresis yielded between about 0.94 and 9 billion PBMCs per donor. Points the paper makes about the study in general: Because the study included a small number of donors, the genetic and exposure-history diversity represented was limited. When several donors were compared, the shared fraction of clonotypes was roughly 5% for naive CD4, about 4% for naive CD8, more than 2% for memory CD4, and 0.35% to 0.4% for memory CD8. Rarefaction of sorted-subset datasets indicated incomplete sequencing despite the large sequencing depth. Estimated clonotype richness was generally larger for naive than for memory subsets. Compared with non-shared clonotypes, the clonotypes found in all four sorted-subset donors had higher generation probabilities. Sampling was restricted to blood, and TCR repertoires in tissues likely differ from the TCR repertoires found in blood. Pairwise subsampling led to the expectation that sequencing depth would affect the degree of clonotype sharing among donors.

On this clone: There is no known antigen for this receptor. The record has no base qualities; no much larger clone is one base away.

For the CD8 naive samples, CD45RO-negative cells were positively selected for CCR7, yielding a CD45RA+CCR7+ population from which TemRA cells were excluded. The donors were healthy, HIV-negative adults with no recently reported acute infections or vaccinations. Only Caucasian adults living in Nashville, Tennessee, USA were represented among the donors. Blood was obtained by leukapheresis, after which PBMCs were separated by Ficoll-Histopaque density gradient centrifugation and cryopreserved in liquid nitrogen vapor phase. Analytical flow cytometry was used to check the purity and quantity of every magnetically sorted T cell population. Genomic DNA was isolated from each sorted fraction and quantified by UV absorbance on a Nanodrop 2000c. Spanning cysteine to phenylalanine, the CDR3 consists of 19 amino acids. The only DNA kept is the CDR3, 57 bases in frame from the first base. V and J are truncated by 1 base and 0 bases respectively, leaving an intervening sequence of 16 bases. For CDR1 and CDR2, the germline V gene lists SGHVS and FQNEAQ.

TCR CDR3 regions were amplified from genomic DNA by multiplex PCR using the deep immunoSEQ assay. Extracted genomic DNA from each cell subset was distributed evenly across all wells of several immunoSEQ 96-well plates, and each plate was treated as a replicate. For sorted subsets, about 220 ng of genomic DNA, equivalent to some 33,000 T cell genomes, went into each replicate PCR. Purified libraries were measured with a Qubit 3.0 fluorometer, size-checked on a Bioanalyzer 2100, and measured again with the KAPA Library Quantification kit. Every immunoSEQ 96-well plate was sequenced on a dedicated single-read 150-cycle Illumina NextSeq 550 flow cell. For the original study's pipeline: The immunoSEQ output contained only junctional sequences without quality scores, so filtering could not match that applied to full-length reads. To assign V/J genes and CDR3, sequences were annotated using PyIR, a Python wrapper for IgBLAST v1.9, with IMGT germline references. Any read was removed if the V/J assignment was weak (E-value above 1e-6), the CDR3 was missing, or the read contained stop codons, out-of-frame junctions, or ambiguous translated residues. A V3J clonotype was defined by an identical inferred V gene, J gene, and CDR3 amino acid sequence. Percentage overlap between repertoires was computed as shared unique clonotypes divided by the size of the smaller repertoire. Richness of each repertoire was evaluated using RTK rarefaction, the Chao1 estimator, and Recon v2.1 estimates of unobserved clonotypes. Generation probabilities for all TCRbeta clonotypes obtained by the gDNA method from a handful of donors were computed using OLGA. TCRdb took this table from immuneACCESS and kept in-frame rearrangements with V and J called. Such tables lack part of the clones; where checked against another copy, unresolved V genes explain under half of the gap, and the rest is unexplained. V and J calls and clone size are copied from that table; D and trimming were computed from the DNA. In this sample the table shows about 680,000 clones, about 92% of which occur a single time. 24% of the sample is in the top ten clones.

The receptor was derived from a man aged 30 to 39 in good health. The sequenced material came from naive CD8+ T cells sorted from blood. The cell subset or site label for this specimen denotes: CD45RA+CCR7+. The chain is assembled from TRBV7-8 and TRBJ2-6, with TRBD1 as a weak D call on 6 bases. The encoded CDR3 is CASSLVIGGSSSGANVLTF. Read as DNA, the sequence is TGTGCCAGCAGCTTAGTGATAGGGGGTTCCAGCTCTGGGGCCAACGTCCTGACTTTC. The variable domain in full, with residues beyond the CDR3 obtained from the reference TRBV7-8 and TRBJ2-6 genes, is GAGVSQSPRYKVAKRGQDVALRCDPISGHVSLFWYQQALGQGPEFLTYFQNEAQLDKSGLPSDRFFAERPEGSVSTLKIQRTQQEDSAVYLCASSLVIGGSSSGANVLTFGAGSRLTVL.